The 32 T cell receptor beta chains listed next were all sequenced from one sample in a study of T cell responses to AZD1222 COVID-19 vaccine. TCRdb keeps only in-frame clones here, not all; method: immunoSEQ multiplex PCR. The sample shows more than 110,000 clones, 75% to 95% of them seen only once. The sample here was peripheral blood, taken on day 0 of AZD1222 vaccination. The source is an adult in good health.

V usage is TRBV29-1 and J usage is TRBJ2-7; 9 nucleotides agree with TRBD1. The trim removed 7 bases at V and 7 bases at J, leaving 11 bases unmatched. This CDR3 region has 13 residues. Germline V gives CDR1 SQVTM, CDR2 ANQGSEA. CDR3 in DNA: TGCAGCGCCGGAGCACAGGGGGCCTTGGAGCAGTACTTC. Protein sequence: CSAGAQGALEQYF.

V is TRBV24-1 and J is TRBJ2-3; no reliable D call. In germline, CDR1 is KGHDR, CDR2 SFDVKD. The length of the CDR3 is 15 residues. Between the trimmed V and J ends, which lost 1 base and 1 base, there was a span of 8 bases. CDR3 in amino acids: CATSDFGTRTDTQYF. CDR3 nucleotide sequence: TGTGCCACCAGTGATTTTGGAACTCGCACAGATACGCAGTATTTT.

The rearrangement uses TRBV21-1 and TRBJ2-7. TRBV21-1 is assigned pseudogene status. The CDR3 sequence is 21 residues long. The chain's CDR3 is CASSKALGYFPANPKDYEQYF. The CDR3 region has the DNA TGTGCCAGCAGCAAAGCGCTTGGTTACTTCCCGGCTAACCCTAAGGACTACGAGCAGTACTTC.

The chain joins TRBV7-9 to TRBJ1-4; D ambiguous. Trimming pared 8 bases from V and 7 bases from J, leaving 17 bases between. Germline lookup yields CDR1 SEHNR and CDR2 FQNEAQ (reference sequence). This CDR3 comprises 14 residues. In DNA form, the CDR3 reads TGTGCCAGCGGTTCCTGGTCGGGTGGTGAAAAACTGTTTTTT. It encodes CASGSWSGGEKLFF. The variable domain in full, with the rest retrieved from reference TRBV7-9 and TRBJ1-4, is DTGVSQNPRHKITKRGQNVTFRCDPISEHNRLYWYRQTLGQGPEFLTYFQNEAQLEKSRLLSDRFSAERPKGSFSTLEIQRTEQGDSAMYLCASGSWSGGEKLFFGSGTQLSVL.

V gene TRBV21-1 combines with J gene TRBJ2-1; the table assigns TRBD2, which was not confirmed against the DNA. TRBV21-1 is a recognized pseudogene. The CDR3 length is 17 residues. The CDR3 loop reads CASSKVAGGRTYNEQFF. In DNA form, the CDR3 reads TGTGCCAGCAGCAAAGTAGCGGGAGGGAGGACCTACAATGAGCAGTTCTTC.

The rearrangement links TRBV19 to TRBJ1-2, with 7 bases lining up with TRBD1. Germline CDR1 and CDR2: LNHDA and SQIVND (reference sequence). The CDR3 contains 14 residues. CDR3 DNA: TGTGCTTGGACAGGTAGCCCTATTAACTATGGCTACACCTTC. Translation: CAWTGSPINYGYTF.

The chain joins TRBV3-1 (or the pseudogene TRBV3-2) to TRBJ1-2; D gene uncertain. V dropped 0 bases and J dropped 7 bases, with 15 bases sitting between them. Germline CDR1 LGHDT, CDR2 YNNKEL (reference sequence). This CDR3 is 15 amino acids long. The CDR3 nucleotides read TGTGCCAGCAGCCAAGAGCGGGAGGGTCTTGCTGGCTACACCTTC. Protein: CASSQEREGLAGYTF.

This clone appeared a single time. The V gene is TRBV11-1, the J gene TRBJ1-1; TRBD1 is a possible D gene (5 bases). This CDR3 contains 14 residues. Germline loops: CDR1 SGHAT, CDR2 FQDESV (reference sequence). The V and J ends lost 5 bases and 2 bases respectively, with 12 bases between them. The CDR3 nucleotides read TGTGCCAGCAGCCCGGGACGGCTTAACACTGAAGCTTTCTTT. This codes for CASSPGRLNTEAFF.

This clone was found once. The chain couples TRBV14 to TRBJ1-2; 7 positions match TRBD1. Germline V gene data show CDR1 as SGHDN and CDR2 as FVKESK. The V and J ends lost 3 bases and 6 bases, in that order; junction bases with no gene match: 1. The CDR3 has 12 amino acids. CDR3 residues: CASSQTGHGYTF. CDR3 in DNA: TGTGCCAGCAGCCAGACAGGGCATGGCTACACCTTC.

The chain is built from TRBV4-1 and TRBJ2-7, with 8 bases identical to TRBD2. In germline, CDR1 is MGHRA, CDR2 YSYEKL. Trimming took 4 bases from V and 3 from J; bases not matched to a gene: 11. CDR3 length: 16 amino acids. CDR3 sequence (DNA): TGCGCCAGCAGCCTCAACGTCGACCGGGGGGGCTACGAGCAGTACTTC. The encoded protein is CASSLNVDRGGYEQYF.

The chain employs TRBV6-5 and TRBJ1-2; D remains ambiguous. This CDR3 region has 12 residues. Trimming took off 6 bases at V and 8 bases at J, with 13 bases between the two ends. Germline-derived CDR1 and CDR2 are MNHEY and SVGAGI. The CDR3, as DNA: TGTGCCAGCAGCGACTTGGGGAGGGGCTACACCTTC. Translated: CASSDLGRGYTF.

The chain carries TRBV18 and TRBJ1-1; unclear D gene. V was shortened by 3 bases and J by 5 bases, with 16 bases between the two germline ends. Germline CDR1 is KGHSH and CDR2 is LQKENI. The CDR3 has 15 residues. CDR3 amino acids: CASSPTVGGGTEAFF. CDR3 bases: TGTGCCAGCTCACCGACGGTCGGAGGTGGTACTGAAGCTTTCTTT.

The chain couples TRBV4-3 to TRBJ2-3; 10 positions agree with TRBD1. CDR3 length: 14 residues. Trimming cost V 2 bases and J 9 bases; bases outside gene matches: 5. CDR1 and CDR2 from the germline V gene are LGHNA and YSLEER. The CDR3 reads CASSQLDRGRTQYF. In DNA, the CDR3 is TGCGCCAGCAGCCAACTAGACAGGGGGCGGACGCAGTATTTT.

On this clone itself: Other DNA sequences of this sample code for an identical CDR3. The rearrangement links TRBV5-1 to TRBJ2-5; D could derive from TRBD1 or TRBD2 (5 bases each). The CDR3 totals 15 residues. Looked up from germline, CDR1 is SGHRS and CDR2 is YFSETQ. Trimming removed 4 bases at V and 2 bases at J, with 15 bases between. The CDR3 sequence: CASSAGRDPQETQYF. CDR3 coding DNA: TGCGCCAGCAGCGCCGGACGGGACCCGCAAGAGACCCAGTACTTC.

The chain carries TRBV5-1 and TRBJ1-3; 7 bases line up with TRBD1. The V segment lost 4 bases and the J segment 0 bases; nucleotides outside the gene matches: 7. Germline V gene sequence: CDR1 SGHRS, CDR2 YFSETQ. This CDR3 has 16 residues. For the CDR3, the DNA is TGCGCCAGCAGCCCGGCGACAGGGAGCTCTGGAAACACCATATATTTT. Protein product: CASSPATGSSGNTIYF.

This clone is a singleton in its sample. This rearrangement joins TRBV6-6 to TRBJ1-2; D is unresolved. This CDR3 comprises 10 residues. Deletions cut 6 bases from V and 8 bases from J, with 7 bases between. The germline CDR1 and CDR2 sequences are MNHNY and SVGAGI (reference sequence). CDR3 coding DNA: TGTGCCAGCAGCCTCCTGGGCTACACCTTC. This codes for CASSLLGYTF.

The rearrangement joins TRBV4-2 to TRBJ2-7, with TRBD2 identical over 10 bases. Germline lookup yields CDR1 LGHNA and CDR2 YNFKEQ. The CDR3 length is 17 residues. J gave up 5 bases and V 2 bases, and 12 bases lay outside the gene matches. The CDR3 DNA sequence: TGTGCCAGCAGCCAAAGTGGAGCGGGAGGGCCCATCCACGAGCAGTACTTC. Its translation is CASSQSGAGGPIHEQYF.

The rearrangement uses TRBV6-5 and TRBJ1-2; no clear D gene. Trimming stripped 6 bases from V and 4 bases from J, with 9 bases between. Per the germline V gene, CDR1 is MNHEY and CDR2 is SVGAGI. CDR3 length: 12 amino acids. This CDR3 reads CASSVRGYGYTF. CDR3 in DNA: TGTGCCAGCAGCGTCCGGGGCTATGGCTACACCTTC.

The V call is TRBV30, the J call TRBJ2-2; D unresolved. The CDR3 is made up of 14 amino acids. V was clipped by 4 bases and J by 8 bases, with 17 bases between them. Germline CDR1 GTSNPN, CDR2 SVGIG (reference sequence). CDR3 amino acids: CAWKGWAVGGELFF. Written as DNA, the CDR3 is TGTGCCTGGAAAGGGTGGGCCGTAGGGGGGGAGCTGTTTTTT.

As concerns this clone: The germline gene is not matched at one end of the junction; a read error may be the cause. This sequence joins TRBV7-7 and TRBJ2-7; no reliable D call. CDR1 and CDR2 from the germline V gene are SSHAT and FNYEAQ (reference sequence). The length of the CDR3 is 15 residues. CDR3 bases: TGTGCTAGCAGCTTAATGTTGGCATCCTCCTACGAGCAGTACTTC. Encoded protein: CASSLMLASSYEQYF. Drawing the rest from reference TRBV7-7 and TRBJ2-7, the complete variable domain is GAGVSQSPRYKVTKRGQDVTLRCDPISSHATLYWYQQALGQGPEFLTYFNYEAQPDKSGLPSDRFSAERPEGSISTLTIQRTEQRDSAMYRCASSLMLASSYEQYFGPGTRLTVT.

The rearrangement links TRBV5-4 to TRBJ1-2; D ambiguous. The CDR3 totals 13 residues. The germline gives CDR1 SGHNT, CDR2 YYREEE (reference sequence). Trimming left V 1 base short and J 4 bases short, with 8 bases between. The CDR3 bases are TGTGCCAGCAGCTTGTCCGGGGTCTATGGCTACACCTTC. Its translation is CASSLSGVYGYTF.

This CDR3 is CASSLPGVGRDEQFF. The CDR3 bases are TGTGCCAGCAGCTTACCCGGGGTAGGTCGCGATGAGCAGTTCTTC. The chain combines TRBV13 with TRBJ2-1, with a possible D match to TRBD2 (5 bases). Germline V gives CDR1 PRHDT, CDR2 FYEKMQ (reference sequence). The CDR3 runs to 15 residues. Trimming took off 2 bases at V and 8 bases at J, with 16 bases between the two ends.

The V call is TRBV6-9, the J call TRBJ1-5; D gene unclear. The CDR3 length is 12 residues. Deletions cut 3 bases from V and 3 bases from J, with 3 bases between. From germline, CDR1 is MNHGY and CDR2 SVAAGI. In DNA, the CDR3 is TGTGCCAGCAGTTACGCCAATCAGCCCCAGCATTTT. Protein: CASSYANQPQHF.

The V gene is TRBV10-1, the J gene TRBJ1-5; D is unresolved. Trimming stripped 7 bases from V and 0 bases from J, with 10 bases between. The CDR3 loop spans 14 amino acids. Germline CDR1 is WNHNN and CDR2 is SYGVQD (reference sequence). CDR3 nucleotides: TGCGCCAGCACGTGGCTCCATAGCAATCAGCCCCAGCATTTT. Amino acid sequence: CASTWLHSNQPQHF.

This chain joins TRBV11-1 and TRBJ2-1; D may be TRBD2 (5 bases). This CDR3 has 14 residues. Germline assignment: CDR1 SGHAT and CDR2 FQDESV (reference sequence). Trimming removed 1 base at V and 10 bases at J, with 14 bases between. This chain's CDR3 is CASSLVSRAGEQFF. DNA of the CDR3: TGTGCCAGCAGCTTAGTTTCTAGGGCGGGCGAGCAGTTCTTC.

The chain employs TRBV7-8 and TRBJ2-7, with D perhaps being TRBD1 or TRBD2 (5 bases each). This CDR3 has 14 amino acids. CDR1 and CDR2 (germline): SGHVS, FQNEAQ. Deletions cut 5 bases from V and 2 bases from J, with 13 bases between. CDR3 sequence reads: CASSPRDPTYEQYF. As DNA, the CDR3 is TGTGCCAGCAGCCCACGGGACCCGACCTACGAGCAGTACTTC.

The chain is built from TRBV12-3 or TRBV12-4 and TRBJ1-4, with D uncertain. V lost 6 bases and J lost 8, with 13 bases in between. The CDR3 is 13 amino acids. The CDR3 nucleotides are TGTGCCAGCAGCCGCGGGGAAAGGGAAAAACTGTTTTTT. This gives the protein CASSRGEREKLFF.

This chain connects TRBV4-1 to TRBJ2-7; D is undetermined. V lost 10 bases, J lost 0 bases, and 16 bases lay in between. Germline V CDR1 and CDR2: MGHRA, YSYEKL. The CDR3 runs to 14 residues. CDR3 in amino acids: CATSNQAFSYEQYF. CDR3 bases: TGCGCCACGAGTAACCAGGCTTTCTCCTACGAGCAGTACTTC.

In its sample, this clone was seen a few times. This rearrangement joins TRBV15 to TRBJ2-7; D uncertain. V dropped 0 bases and J dropped 2 bases, with 8 bases sitting between them. The CDR3 runs 14 residues. The germline V gene has CDR1 LNHNV and CDR2 YYDKDF (reference sequence). This chain's CDR3 is CATSRDDGPYEQYF. CDR3 DNA sequence: TGTGCCACCAGCAGAGATGATGGCCCCTACGAGCAGTACTTC. The whole variable domain, remainder taken from reference TRBV15 and TRBJ2-7, is DAMVIQNPRYQVTQFGKPVTLSCSQTLNHNVMYWYQQKSSQAPKLLFHYYDKDFNNEADTPDNFQSRRPNTSFCFLDIRSPGLGDTAMYLCATSRDDGPYEQYFGPGTRLTVT.

The J gene is TRBJ2-1, the V gene TRBV19; TRBD1 aligns across 7 bases. This CDR3 is built from 14 residues. V lost 9 bases and J lost 9; bases outside the gene matches: 14. The germline CDR1 and CDR2 sequences are LNHDA and SQIVND (reference sequence). In DNA, the CDR3 is TGTGCCAGCGCTTGGACAGGACCTAGAAGTGAGCAGTTCTTC. Translation gives CASAWTGPRSEQFF.

The V gene is TRBV18, the J gene TRBJ1-1; TRBD1 aligns across 10 bases. The junction had 5 bases not matched to a gene; V was cut back by 3 bases and J by 7 bases. The germline V gene has CDR1 KGHSH and CDR2 LQKENI. CDR3 length: 14 residues. CDR3 nucleotide sequence: TGTGCCAGCTCACCCTACCGGGACAGGGGTGAAGCTTTCTTT. This encodes CASSPYRDRGEAFF.

The count of this clone is one. This chain links TRBV19 with TRBJ1-4; D may be TRBD1 (5 bases). CDR1 and CDR2 from the germline V gene are LNHDA and SQIVND (reference sequence). This CDR3 contains 15 residues. The V end lost 3 bases, the J end lost 2 bases, and 10 bases lay between the germline ends. CDR3 sequence (DNA): TGTGCCAGTAGTATCATTGGGGGGACTAATGAAAAACTGTTTTTT. This encodes CASSIIGGTNEKLFF.